This T cell receptor (beta chain) was documented in a study of tumor-infiltrating lymphocytes in primary liver carcinoma. General observations from the study: Blood's top-250-clone fraction was significantly lower than that of tumors (p = 0.039). Pairs of tumor regions overlapped more than tumor-adjacent and tumor-blood pairs did.

CDR1 SGHAT and CDR2 FQNNGV come from the germline V gene. The CDR3 contains 14 residues. Starting from around 0.45 ug of total RNA, TCR beta cDNA was produced with a primer in the constant region. A slightly modified ARM-PCR protocol with three nested multiplex PCR rounds produced these TCR beta libraries. The first two PCR rounds, approximately 10 cycles each, used TRBV1-TRBV30 forward primers and a C-beta reverse primer. TCRdb itself ran the multiplex PCR reads through MiXCR, one entry per CDR3 protein. The sample includes over 75,000 distinct CDR3 sequences, just over 65% of them seen just once. A remark on this clonotype: The antigen remains undetermined. Lacking the conserved final phenylalanine or tryptophan, this CDR3 likely reflects a read error.

From unsorted bulk tissue weighing roughly 19-34 mg, DNA and RNA were co-extracted. No treatment had been given to the patients, who were chronically infected with HBV. The sequenced material came from tumor-adjacent normal liver tissue. This sequence joins TRBV11-2 and TRBJ2-7; 8 nucleotides align to TRBD2. The origin of this receptor is a man in his forties with primary liver carcinoma and hepatitis B virus infection. CDR3 loop: CASSLGREAYVQYL. CDR3 DNA sequence: TGTGCCAGCAGCTTGGGGCGGGAGGCCTACGTGCAGTACTTA.